The clone carrying this T cell receptor beta chain was counted between two and nine times. Its antigen is not known. This table comes from immunoSEQ multiplex PCR, and its TCRdb copy is limited to in-frame clones, with some not included. The top ten hold about 10% of the sample, which has 380,000 or so clones, 75% to 90% seen once. This sample is part of a study of Ad26.COV2.S vaccination and SARS-CoV-2 variants. Study-level background: By the intramuscular route, Ad26.COV2.S was given once, or twice 56 days apart.

The CDR3 is made up of 15 amino acids. Study outcomes and limitations: Post-vaccination spike-specific CD8+ and CD4+ T cell responses reportedly had substantial breadth.

The treatment denotes: some 20 received Ad26.COV2.S at low or high dose, single or two shots; 5 received placebo; per-sample allocation not given. The samples were gathered on day 63 after the first injection of vaccine or placebo. In the vaccine, an Ad26 vector expressed the SARS-CoV-2 spike of the Wuhan strain. The chain combines TRBV21-1 with TRBJ2-7; the table's D call TRBD1 went unverified against the DNA. TRBV21-1 counts as a pseudogene. This sequence was found in a person between 18 and 60 years old who received the Ad26.COV2.S COVID-19 vaccine or a placebo. The sequencing used peripheral blood, collected in a trial of Ad26.COV2.S vaccine versus placebo. The CDR3 reads CASSIPFSGCNEQYF. In DNA, the CDR3 is TGTGCCAGCAGCATCCCTTTCTCAGGGTGTAACGAGCAGTACTTC.